Sequencing of this TCR beta chain was carried out in a study of T cells after yellow fever vaccination. This clonotype was seen repeatedly, ten times or more. The antigen remains unidentified. TCRdb used MiXCR to reprocess the 5' RACE reads, holding one entry per CDR3 protein. Here the sample spans some 350,000 distinct CDR3 sequences, roughly 4.3% being singletons. Whole-study findings and limits: Clones that expanded after primary vaccination mostly reappeared after the booster (just under 98% CD4, 70% to 90% CD8).

The germline gives CDR1 DFQATT, CDR2 SNEGSKA (reference sequence). Trimming removed 4 bases at V and 0 bases at J, with 13 bases between. This CDR3 is built from 14 residues. This sequence was found in a young man who received the YFV17D yellow fever vaccine. The chain recombines TRBV20-1 with TRBJ2-7; no firm D call. Sequencing used PBMCs, obtained 5 days after the yellow fever booster vaccination. CDR3 DNA sequence: TGCAGTGCTAACCCCAGGCGGAGCTCCTACGAGCAGTACTTC. This gives the protein CSANPRRSSYEQYF.